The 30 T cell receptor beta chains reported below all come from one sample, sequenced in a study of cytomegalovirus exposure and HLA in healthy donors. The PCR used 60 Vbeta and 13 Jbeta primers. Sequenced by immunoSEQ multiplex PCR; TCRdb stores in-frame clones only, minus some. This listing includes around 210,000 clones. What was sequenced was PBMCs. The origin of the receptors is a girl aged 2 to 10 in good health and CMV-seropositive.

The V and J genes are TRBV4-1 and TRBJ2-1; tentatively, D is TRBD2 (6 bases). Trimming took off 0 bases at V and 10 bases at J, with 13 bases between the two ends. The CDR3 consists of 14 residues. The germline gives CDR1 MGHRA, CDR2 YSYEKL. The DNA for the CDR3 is TGCGCCAGCAGCCAAGATCGGGTGGAGGGGGAGCAGTTCTTC. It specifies CASSQDRVEGEQFF.

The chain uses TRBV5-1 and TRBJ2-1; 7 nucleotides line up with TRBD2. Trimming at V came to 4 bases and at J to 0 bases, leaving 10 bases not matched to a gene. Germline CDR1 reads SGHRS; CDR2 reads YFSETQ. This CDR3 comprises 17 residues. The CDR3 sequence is CASSPRFGGSSYNEQFF. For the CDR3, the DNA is TGCGCCAGCAGCCCCCGTTTCGGCGGGAGCTCCTACAATGAGCAGTTCTTC.

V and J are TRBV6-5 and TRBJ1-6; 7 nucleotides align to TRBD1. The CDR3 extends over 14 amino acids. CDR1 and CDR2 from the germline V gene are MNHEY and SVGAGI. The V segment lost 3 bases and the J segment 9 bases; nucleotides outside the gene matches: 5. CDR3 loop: CASSYGTEGSPLHF. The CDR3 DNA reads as TGTGCCAGCAGTTATGGGACAGAGGGTTCACCCCTCCACTTT.

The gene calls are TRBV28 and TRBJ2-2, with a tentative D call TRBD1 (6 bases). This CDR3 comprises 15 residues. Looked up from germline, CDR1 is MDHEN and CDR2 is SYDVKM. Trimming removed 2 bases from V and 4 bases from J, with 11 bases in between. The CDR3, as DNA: TGTGCCAGCAGTTTAGAGGGGGTCGGCACCGGGGAGCTGTTTTTT. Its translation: CASSLEGVGTGELFF.

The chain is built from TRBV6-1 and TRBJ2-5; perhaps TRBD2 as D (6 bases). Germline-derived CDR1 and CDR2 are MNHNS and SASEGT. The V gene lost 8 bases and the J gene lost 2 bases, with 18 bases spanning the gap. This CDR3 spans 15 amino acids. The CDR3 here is CASWGLRGIQETQYF. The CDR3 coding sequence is TGTGCCAGCTGGGGCTTGCGGGGCATTCAAGAGACCCAGTACTTC.

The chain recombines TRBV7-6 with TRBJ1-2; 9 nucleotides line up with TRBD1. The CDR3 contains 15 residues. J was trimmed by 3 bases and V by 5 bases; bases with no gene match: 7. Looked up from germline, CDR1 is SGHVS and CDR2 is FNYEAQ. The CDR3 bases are TGTGCCAGCAGCGATCCGGGACAGGGTCACTATGGCTACACCTTC. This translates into CASSDPGQGHYGYTF.

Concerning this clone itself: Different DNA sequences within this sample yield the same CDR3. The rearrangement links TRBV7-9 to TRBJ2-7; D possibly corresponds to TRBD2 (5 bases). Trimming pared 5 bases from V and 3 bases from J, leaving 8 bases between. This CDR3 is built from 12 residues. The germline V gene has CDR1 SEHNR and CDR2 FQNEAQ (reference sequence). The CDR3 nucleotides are TGTGCCAGCAGCCAAAGCGGCTACGAGCAGTACTTC. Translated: CASSQSGYEQYF.

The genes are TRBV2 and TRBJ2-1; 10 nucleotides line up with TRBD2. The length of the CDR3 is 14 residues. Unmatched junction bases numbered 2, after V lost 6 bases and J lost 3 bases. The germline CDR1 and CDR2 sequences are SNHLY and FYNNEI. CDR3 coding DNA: TGTGCCAGCAGAGTAGCGGGAGGCTACAATGAGCAGTTCTTC. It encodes CASRVAGGYNEQFF.

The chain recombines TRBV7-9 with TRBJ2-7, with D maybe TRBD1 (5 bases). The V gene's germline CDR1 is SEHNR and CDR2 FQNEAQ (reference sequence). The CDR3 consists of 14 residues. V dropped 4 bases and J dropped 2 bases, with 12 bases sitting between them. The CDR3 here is CASSSEDKAYEQYF. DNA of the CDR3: TGTGCCAGCAGCTCAGAGGACAAAGCCTACGAGCAGTACTTC.

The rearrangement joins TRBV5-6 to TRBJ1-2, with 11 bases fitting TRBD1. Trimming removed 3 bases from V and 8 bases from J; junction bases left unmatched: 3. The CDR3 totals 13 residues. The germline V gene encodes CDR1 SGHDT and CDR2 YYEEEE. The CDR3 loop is CASSWGQGGGYTF. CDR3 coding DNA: TGTGCCAGCAGCTGGGGACAGGGGGGCGGCTACACCTTC.

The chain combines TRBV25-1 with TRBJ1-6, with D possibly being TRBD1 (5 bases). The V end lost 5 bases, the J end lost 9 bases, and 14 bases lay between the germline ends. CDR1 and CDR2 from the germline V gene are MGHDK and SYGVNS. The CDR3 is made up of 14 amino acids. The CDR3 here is CASSYVGGVSPLHF. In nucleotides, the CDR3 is TGTGCCAGCAGTTACGTCGGGGGAGTTTCACCCCTCCACTTT.

The CDR3 bases are TGTGCCAGCAGACCCCCGGGACTAGCGGGAGGGCCGCACTACGAGCAGTACTTC. Its translation is CASRPPGLAGGPHYEQYF. V usage is TRBV7-8 and J usage is TRBJ2-7, with 16 bases that match TRBD2. Trimming took 6 bases from V and 3 from J; bases not matched to a gene: 11. Germline V gene sequence: CDR1 SGHVS, CDR2 FQNEAQ. The CDR3 loop spans 18 amino acids.

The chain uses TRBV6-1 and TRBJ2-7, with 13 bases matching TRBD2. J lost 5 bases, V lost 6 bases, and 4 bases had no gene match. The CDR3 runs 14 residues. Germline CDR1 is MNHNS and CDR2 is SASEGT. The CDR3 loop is CASRGTSGNHEQYF. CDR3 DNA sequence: TGTGCCAGCAGAGGGACTAGCGGGAACCACGAGCAGTACTTC.

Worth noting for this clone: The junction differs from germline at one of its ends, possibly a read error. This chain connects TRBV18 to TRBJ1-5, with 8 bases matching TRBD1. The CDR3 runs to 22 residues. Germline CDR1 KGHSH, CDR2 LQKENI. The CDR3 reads CASSPSTGTGKSKGQANRPQHF. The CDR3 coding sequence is TGTGCCAGCTCACCTTCAACCGGGACAGGCAAATCGAAGGGACAGGCAAATCGGCCCCAGCATTTT.

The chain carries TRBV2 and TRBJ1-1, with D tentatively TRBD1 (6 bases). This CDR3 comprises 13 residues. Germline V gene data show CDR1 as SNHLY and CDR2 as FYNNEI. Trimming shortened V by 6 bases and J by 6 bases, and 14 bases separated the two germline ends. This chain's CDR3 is CASRSTGLPEAFF. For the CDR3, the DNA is TGTGCCAGCAGGTCGACAGGTCTCCCTGAAGCTTTCTTT.

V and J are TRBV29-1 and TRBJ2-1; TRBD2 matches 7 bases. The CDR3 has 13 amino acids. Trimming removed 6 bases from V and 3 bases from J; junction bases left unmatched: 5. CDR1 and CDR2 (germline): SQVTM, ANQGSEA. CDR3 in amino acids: CSVPSGDYNEQFF. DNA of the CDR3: TGCAGCGTCCCTAGCGGCGACTACAATGAGCAGTTCTTC.

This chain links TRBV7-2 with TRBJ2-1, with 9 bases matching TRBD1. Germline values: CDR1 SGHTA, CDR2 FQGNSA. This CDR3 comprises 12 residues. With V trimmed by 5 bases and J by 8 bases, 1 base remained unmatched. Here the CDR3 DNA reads TGTGCCAGCAGCCGGACAGGGGATGAGCAGTTCTTC. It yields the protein CASSRTGDEQFF.

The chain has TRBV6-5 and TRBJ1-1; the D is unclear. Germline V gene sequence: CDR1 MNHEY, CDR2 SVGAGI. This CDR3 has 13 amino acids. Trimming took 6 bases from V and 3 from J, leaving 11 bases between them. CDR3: CASSWATDTEAFF. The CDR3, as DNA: TGTGCCAGCAGCTGGGCAACGGACACTGAAGCTTTCTTT.

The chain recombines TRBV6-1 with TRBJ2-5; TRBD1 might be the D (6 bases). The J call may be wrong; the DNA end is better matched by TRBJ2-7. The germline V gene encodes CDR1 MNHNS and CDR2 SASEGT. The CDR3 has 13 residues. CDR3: CASSVAGAYEQYF. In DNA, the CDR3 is TGTGCCAGCAGTGTCGCAGGGGCCTACGAGCAGTACTTC.

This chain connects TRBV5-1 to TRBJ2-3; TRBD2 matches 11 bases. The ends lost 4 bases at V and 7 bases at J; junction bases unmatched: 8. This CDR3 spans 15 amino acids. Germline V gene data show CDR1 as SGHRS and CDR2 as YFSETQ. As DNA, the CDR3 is TGCGCCAGCAGCCTCATAGCGGGAGGGACGAATACGCAGTATTTT. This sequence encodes CASSLIAGGTNTQYF.

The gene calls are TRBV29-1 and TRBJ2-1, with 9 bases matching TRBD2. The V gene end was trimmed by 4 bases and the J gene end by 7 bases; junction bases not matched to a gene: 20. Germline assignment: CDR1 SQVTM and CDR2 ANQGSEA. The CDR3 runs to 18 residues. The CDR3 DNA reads TGCAGCGTTGCGGCCGAAGGGCGGGGGGGAGTAGGAGGGAATGAGCAGTTCTTC. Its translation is CSVAAEGRGGVGGNEQFF.

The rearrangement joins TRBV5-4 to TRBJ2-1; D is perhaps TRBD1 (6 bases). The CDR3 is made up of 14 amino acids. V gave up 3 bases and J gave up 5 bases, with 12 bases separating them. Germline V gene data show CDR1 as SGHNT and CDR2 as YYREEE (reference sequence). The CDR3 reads CASSSWDTNNEQFF. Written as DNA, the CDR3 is TGTGCCAGCAGCTCTTGGGACACAAACAATGAGCAGTTCTTC.

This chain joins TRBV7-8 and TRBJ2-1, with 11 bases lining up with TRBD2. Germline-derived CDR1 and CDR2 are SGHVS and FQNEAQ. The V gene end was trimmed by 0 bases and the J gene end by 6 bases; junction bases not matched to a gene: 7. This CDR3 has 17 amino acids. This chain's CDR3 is CASSLARASGRFNEQFF. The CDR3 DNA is TGTGCCAGCAGCTTAGCTCGGGCTAGCGGGAGGTTCAATGAGCAGTTCTTC.

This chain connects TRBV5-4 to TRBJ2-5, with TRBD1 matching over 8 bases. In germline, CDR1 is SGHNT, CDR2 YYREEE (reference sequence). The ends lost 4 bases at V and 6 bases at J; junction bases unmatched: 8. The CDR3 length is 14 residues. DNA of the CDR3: TGTGCCAGCAGCCAAACAGGACAGGGACAGACCCAGTACTTC. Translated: CASSQTGQGQTQYF. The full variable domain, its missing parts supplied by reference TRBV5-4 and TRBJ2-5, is ETGVTQSPTHLIKTRGQQVTLRCSSQSGHNTVSWYQQALGQGPQFIFQYYREEENGRGNFPPRFSGLQFPNYSSELNVNALELDDSALYLCASSQTGQGQTQYFGPGTRLLVL.

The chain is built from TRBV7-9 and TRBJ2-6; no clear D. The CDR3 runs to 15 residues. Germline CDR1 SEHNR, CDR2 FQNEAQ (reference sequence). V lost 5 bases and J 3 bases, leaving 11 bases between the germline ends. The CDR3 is CASSPRSVGANVLTF. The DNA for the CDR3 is TGTGCCAGCAGCCCCCGCAGCGTTGGGGCCAACGTCCTGACTTTC.

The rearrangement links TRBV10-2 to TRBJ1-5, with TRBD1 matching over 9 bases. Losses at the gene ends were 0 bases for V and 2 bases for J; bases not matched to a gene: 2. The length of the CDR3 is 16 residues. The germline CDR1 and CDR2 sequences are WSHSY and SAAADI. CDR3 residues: CASSESWTGGNQPQHF. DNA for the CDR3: TGCGCCAGCAGTGAGTCGTGGACAGGGGGCAATCAGCCCCAGCATTTT.

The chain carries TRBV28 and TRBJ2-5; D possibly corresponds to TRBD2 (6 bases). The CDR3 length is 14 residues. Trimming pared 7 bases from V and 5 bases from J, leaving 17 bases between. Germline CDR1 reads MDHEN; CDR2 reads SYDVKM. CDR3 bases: TGTGCCAGCACCACCTCGGGGGTAAGGGAGACCCAGTACTTC. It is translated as CASTTSGVRETQYF.

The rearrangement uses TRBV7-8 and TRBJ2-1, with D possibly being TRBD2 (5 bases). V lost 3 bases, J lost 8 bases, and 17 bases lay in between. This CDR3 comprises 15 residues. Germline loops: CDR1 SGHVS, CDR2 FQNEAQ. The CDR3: CASSLNFLTGDEQFF. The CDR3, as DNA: TGTGCCAGCAGCTTGAACTTCTTAACCGGGGATGAGCAGTTCTTC.

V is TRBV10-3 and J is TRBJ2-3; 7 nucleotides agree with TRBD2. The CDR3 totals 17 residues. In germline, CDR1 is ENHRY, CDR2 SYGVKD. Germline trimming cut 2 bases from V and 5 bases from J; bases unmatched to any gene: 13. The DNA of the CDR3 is TGTGCCATCAGTGAGGAGTTTCAGCGGGAAGGGATAGATACGCAGTATTTT. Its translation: CAISEEFQREGIDTQYF.

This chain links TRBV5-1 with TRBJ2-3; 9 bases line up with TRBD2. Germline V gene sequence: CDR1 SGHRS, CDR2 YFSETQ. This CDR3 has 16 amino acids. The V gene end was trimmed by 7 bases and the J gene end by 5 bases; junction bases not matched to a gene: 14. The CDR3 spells CASRPQREERGDTQYF. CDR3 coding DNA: TGCGCCAGCCGGCCCCAGCGGGAGGAGAGGGGAGATACGCAGTATTTT.